This TCR beta chain was sequenced for a study of CD8+ T cells in alopecia areata. V lost 9 bases and J lost 0, with 13 bases in between. Germline CDR1 SGHRS, CDR2 YFSETQ. The CDR3 length is 13 residues. Reverse transcribed after extraction, RNA yielded cDNA as the sequencing template. Sequenced by immunoSEQ multiplex PCR; TCRdb stores in-frame clones only, minus some. The sample has 100,000 to 130,000 clones, under 60% seen once. This sequence originates from a human donor with alopecia areata. The sample consisted of NKG2D-low CD8+ T cells sorted from blood. The chain links TRBV5-1 to TRBJ2-7; D is uncertain. As DNA, the CDR3 is TGCGCCACTAGGAGTTCCAGCTCCTACGAGCAGTACTTC. Residues: CATRSSSSYEQYF.